These 22 T cell receptor beta chains originate from one sample sequenced in a study of cytomegalovirus exposure and HLA in healthy donors. The PCR contained 60 Vbeta and 13 Jbeta primers. Clones were read by immunoSEQ multiplex PCR, and TCRdb kept only the in-frame ones, dropping some. The profile shows 120,000 or so clones, 80% to 90% of them singletons. Sequencing was performed on PBMCs. The receptors were gathered from a male donor in good health and CMV-seropositive.

A remark on this clone: Other DNA sequences in this specimen translate into the identical CDR3. This chain connects TRBV7-9 to TRBJ2-7; 8 positions agree with TRBD2. Per germline, CDR1 SEHNR and CDR2 FQNEAQ (reference sequence). Trimming removed 2 bases from V and 4 bases from J; junction bases left unmatched: 13. The CDR3 sequence is 17 residues long. The CDR3 sequence is CASSLQSPGLDQYEQYF. The CDR3 nucleotides read TGTGCCAGCAGCTTACAATCTCCGGGACTAGACCAGTACGAGCAGTACTTC.

The chain couples TRBV15 to TRBJ2-3, with a weak D call TRBD1 (6 bases). Germline loops: CDR1 LNHNV, CDR2 YYDKDF (reference sequence). V lost 1 base to trimming and J lost 4 bases, with 9 bases between them. The CDR3 extends over 14 amino acids. The CDR3, as DNA: TGTGCCACCAGCAGAGCGACAGGACCAGATACGCAGTATTTT. Translated, it gives CATSRATGPDTQYF.

This chain joins TRBV5-1 and TRBJ2-2; 10 bases align to TRBD2. The CDR3 contains 14 residues. The germline V gene encodes CDR1 SGHRS and CDR2 YFSETQ. Unmatched junction bases numbered 7, after V lost 7 bases and J lost 7 bases. CDR3 DNA: TGCGCCAGCGGCAGCGGGAGGGAGAGCGGGGAGCTGTTTTTT. Amino acids: CASGSGRESGELFF.

The chain carries TRBV2 and TRBJ1-2; 7 bases line up with TRBD1. CDR1 and CDR2 (germline): SNHLY, FYNNEI. With V trimmed by 6 bases and J by 5 bases, 12 bases remained unmatched. This CDR3 contains 15 residues. CDR3 protein: CASRLTTGSGYGYTF. The CDR3 nucleotides are TGTGCCAGCAGACTAACGACAGGGTCGGGGTATGGCTACACCTTC. The full variable domain, with the rest looked up from reference TRBV2 and TRBJ1-2, is EPEVTQTPSHQVTQMGQEVILRCVPISNHLYFYWYRQILGQKVEFLVSFYNNEISEKSEIFDDQFSVERPDGSNFTLKIRSTKLEDSAMYFCASRLTTGSGYGYTFGSGTRLTVV.

The rearrangement joins TRBV7-2 to TRBJ2-5; TRBD1 matches at 9 bases. The end of the DNA is better explained by TRBJ2-7, so the J call may be wrong. This CDR3 spans 14 amino acids. The germline V gene encodes CDR1 SGHTA and CDR2 FQGNSA. Written as DNA, the CDR3 is TGTGCCAGCCGAGGGACAGGGTCGAGCTACGAGCAGTACTTC. Translating it yields CASRGTGSSYEQYF.

This chain links TRBV29-1 with TRBJ2-1; D is perhaps TRBD2 (6 bases). The germline V gene has CDR1 SQVTM and CDR2 ANQGSEA. There are 15 residues in the CDR3. V was pared by 5 bases and J by 8 bases, with 22 bases between. In DNA, the CDR3 is TGCAGCGTTATTAATCCGGGAGCCGACCTCCATGAGCAGTTCTTC. Translation gives CSVINPGADLHEQFF.

The genes are TRBV30 and TRBJ1-1; D is ambiguous. V was pared by 3 bases and J by 4 bases, with 12 bases between. Germline loops: CDR1 GTSNPN, CDR2 SVGIG (reference sequence). The CDR3 spans 13 residues. The CDR3: CAWRGGSITEAFF. The CDR3 bases are TGTGCCTGGAGGGGCGGGTCGATCACTGAAGCTTTCTTT.

Comment on this clone: Mismatch with germline at one junction end may stem from a read error. The rearrangement links TRBV30 to TRBJ2-7; D may be TRBD1 (5 bases). The CDR3 runs 13 residues. Germline V gene data show CDR1 as GTSNPN and CDR2 as SVGIG (reference sequence). The CDR3 nucleotides read TGTGCCTGGAGTGTAGTCCCAGGGATCGACATTCACTTC. Amino acid sequence: CAWSVVPGIDIHF.

The genes are TRBV2 and TRBJ1-2, with 9 bases lining up with TRBD1. With 2 bases clipped from V and 7 bases from J, the junction kept 8 bases outside the gene matches. The CDR3 loop spans 15 amino acids. Per the germline V gene, CDR1 is SNHLY and CDR2 is FYNNEI. The DNA of the CDR3 is TGTGCCAGCAGTGAATTTCCGGGACAGGGTAGTGGCTACACCTTC. Encoded protein: CASSEFPGQGSGYTF. The whole variable domain, remainder taken from reference TRBV2 and TRBJ1-2, is EPEVTQTPSHQVTQMGQEVILRCVPISNHLYFYWYRQILGQKVEFLVSFYNNEISEKSEIFDDQFSVERPDGSNFTLKIRSTKLEDSAMYFCASSEFPGQGSGYTFGSGTRLTVV.

This chain's CDR3 is CASSLDRGQSAQYF. The CDR3, as DNA: TGTGCCAGCAGCTTAGACCGAGGACAATCGGCGCAGTATTTT. The chain joins TRBV11-2 to TRBJ2-3; D perhaps matches TRBD1 (5 bases). Trimming shortened V by 0 bases and J by 10 bases, and 14 bases separated the two germline ends. The CDR3 is made up of 14 amino acids. Germline lookup yields CDR1 SGHAT and CDR2 FQNNGV.

This clone was found a few times. The chain employs TRBV4-1 and TRBJ2-2, with 7 positions matching TRBD1. This CDR3 is 15 amino acids long. CDR1 and CDR2 (germline): MGHRA, YSYEKL. V trimming: 3 bases; J trimming: 3 bases; junction bases outside the gene matches: 4. DNA for the CDR3: TGCGCCAGCAGCCATCTCGGGACAGACACCGGGGAGCTGTTTTTT. This encodes CASSHLGTDTGELFF.

This chain uses TRBV11-2 with TRBJ2-7; weak D call: TRBD2 (5 bases). Germline V gene lookup returns CDR1 SGHAT and CDR2 FQNNGV. The CDR3 totals 16 residues. Trimming removed 1 base from V and 1 base from J, with 14 bases in between. The CDR3 protein is CASSLGLLDSSYEQYF. CDR3 nucleotide sequence: TGTGCCAGCAGCTTAGGCCTTCTGGACTCATCCTACGAGCAGTACTTC.

V gene TRBV19 combines with J gene TRBJ1-4, with a possible D match to TRBD1 (6 bases). The CDR3 spans 14 residues. CDR1 is LNHDA and CDR2 is SQIVND in the germline V gene (reference sequence). V lost 4 bases and J lost 6, with 12 bases in between. CDR3: CASSTQGVDEKLFF. The CDR3 DNA is TGTGCCAGTAGTACACAGGGAGTCGATGAAAAACTGTTTTTT.

The table lists this clone with a few counts. The gene calls are TRBV27 and TRBJ2-7; D perhaps matches TRBD1 (6 bases). CDR1 and CDR2 from the germline V gene are MNHEY and SMNVEV (reference sequence). The CDR3 sequence is 17 residues long. With 5 bases removed from V and 7 bases from J, the gap between germline ends came to 27 bases. CDR3 in DNA: TGTGCCAGCAGTCAAGGGGTCTGGGGGCGCGGAATCGGAGAGCAGTACTTC. It encodes CASSQGVWGRGIGEQYF.

Note on this clone: Other nucleotide sequences in the sample specify the same CDR3. CDR3 nucleotides: TGCGCCAGCAGTTTACAGGGTAATGTCTACGAGCAGTACTTC. Translating gives CASSLQGNVYEQYF. The chain employs TRBV5-1 and TRBJ2-7, with D perhaps matching TRBD1 (6 bases). V shed 5 bases and J shed 3 bases, with 15 bases lying between them. The germline V gene encodes CDR1 SGHRS and CDR2 YFSETQ. This CDR3 has 14 residues.

This clone was counted once. The chain carries TRBV30 and TRBJ2-1; 7 bases map to TRBD2. The CDR3 extends over 15 amino acids. J gave up 8 bases and V 3 bases, and 13 bases lay outside the gene matches. The germline gives CDR1 GTSNPN, CDR2 SVGIG (reference sequence). CDR3 DNA: TGTGCCTGGAGCCTAGCGGCGGCAAGGTCAGATGAGCAGTTCTTC. Residues: CAWSLAAARSDEQFF.

V usage is TRBV18 and J usage is TRBJ1-4, with a weak D call TRBD1 (6 bases). The CDR3 runs 14 residues. Germline CDR1 is KGHSH and CDR2 is LQKENI. Trimming removed 8 bases from V and 7 bases from J, with 17 bases in between. The CDR3 is CASTDPRGGEKLFF. CDR3 bases: TGTGCCAGCACCGATCCGAGGGGGGGTGAAAAACTGTTTTTT.

The J gene is TRBJ2-7, the V gene TRBV4-3, with D maybe TRBD2 (6 bases). This CDR3 contains 16 residues. Germline CDR1 and CDR2: LGHNA and YSLEER. Trimming cost V 0 bases and J 2 bases, with 14 bases left between them. The CDR3 nucleotides read TGCGCCAGCAGCCAAGAATGGGGGGACTCGACCTACGAGCAGTACTTC. Protein product: CASSQEWGDSTYEQYF.

The chain recombines TRBV6-5 with TRBJ2-2; maybe TRBD1 (6 bases). Germline V lookup: CDR1 MNHEY, CDR2 SVGAGI. CDR3 length: 15 amino acids. V was pared by 5 bases and J by 5 bases, with 15 bases between. The CDR3 DNA reads as TGTGCCAGCAGTCTTCCTAACAGGGCTACCGGGGAGCTGTTTTTT. Protein: CASSLPNRATGELFF.

The J gene is TRBJ2-2, the V gene TRBV28, with D possibly matching TRBD1 (6 bases). The V end was cut by 6 bases, the J end by 4 bases, with 15 bases between. The CDR3 is 15 amino acids. Germline V gene data show CDR1 as MDHEN and CDR2 as SYDVKM. For the CDR3, the DNA is TGTGCCAGCAGAGCCCCGGGACACATCACCGGGGAGCTGTTTTTT. This sequence encodes CASRAPGHITGELFF.

Only a few counts were recorded for this clone. The chain joins TRBV5-1 to TRBJ2-2; a weak D match, TRBD2 (6 bases). Germline loops: CDR1 SGHRS, CDR2 YFSETQ. V was cut by 10 bases and J by 4 bases, with 11 bases left in between. This CDR3 spans 12 amino acids. The CDR3 is CAARDLTGELFF. In DNA form, the CDR3 reads TGCGCCGCGCGGGACCTCACCGGGGAGCTGTTTTTT. Looking up the rest from reference TRBV5-1 and TRBJ2-2 gives the full variable domain: KAGVTQTPRYLIKTRGQQVTLSCSPISGHRSVSWYQQTPGQGLQFLFEYFSETQRNKGNFPGRFSGRQFSNSRSEMNVSTLELGDSALYLCAARDLTGELFFGEGSRLTVL.

The chain has TRBV9 and TRBJ1-5, with 7 bases aligning to TRBD1. The CDR3 consists of 14 residues. The ends lost 4 bases at V and 1 base at J; junction bases unmatched: 2. Germline V CDR1 and CDR2: SGDLS, YYNGEE. The DNA for the CDR3 is TGTGCCAGCAGCCTGACAGGGAGCAATCAGCCCCAGCATTTT. Its translation: CASSLTGSNQPQHF.